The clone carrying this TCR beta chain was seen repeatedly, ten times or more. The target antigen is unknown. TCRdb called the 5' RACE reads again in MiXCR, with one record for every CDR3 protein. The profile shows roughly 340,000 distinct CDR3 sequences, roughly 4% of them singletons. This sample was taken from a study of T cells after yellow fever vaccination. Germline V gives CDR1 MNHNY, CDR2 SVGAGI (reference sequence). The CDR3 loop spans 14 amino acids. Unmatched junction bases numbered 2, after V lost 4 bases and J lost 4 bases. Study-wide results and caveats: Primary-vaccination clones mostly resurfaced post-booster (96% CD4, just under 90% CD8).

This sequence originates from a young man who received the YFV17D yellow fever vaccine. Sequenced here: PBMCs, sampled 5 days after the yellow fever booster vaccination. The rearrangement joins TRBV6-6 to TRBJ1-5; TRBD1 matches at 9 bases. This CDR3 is CASSFDRGNQPQHF. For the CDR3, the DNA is TGTGCCAGCAGTTTCGACAGGGGGAATCAGCCCCAGCATTTT.